Listed below are T cell receptor beta chains from one sample, sequenced in a study of blood T cells in healthy people across ages. TCRdb independently ran MiXCR on the 5' RACE reads; one entry per CDR3 protein. There are hundreds of thousands of distinct CDR3 sequences in the sample; roughly 49% occur only once, and roughly 34% lies in the top ten. The sequencing input was blood. All receptors come from a woman in her fifties or sixties in good health. Each CDR3 is given with its conserved first and last residue. The D gene is left open where the match is weak. Clone size appears in some rows only: once, few, many, or a class for an expanded clone.

clone_size: once
j_call: TRBJ2-7
d_call: .
v_call: TRBV18
cdr3_nt: TGTGCCAGCTCACCGAACGCAGAGGACTACGAGCAGTACTTC
cdr3_aa: CASSPNAEDYEQYF

clone_size: .
j_call: TRBJ2-5
d_call: .
v_call: TRBV7-2
cdr3_nt: TGTGCCAGCAGAATCTCCCAAGAGACCCAGTACTTC
cdr3_aa: CASRISQETQYF

clone_size: few
j_call: TRBJ2-7
d_call: .
v_call: TRBV7-9
cdr3_nt: TGTGCCAGCAGCTTTTCTTACAGTCCCTACGAGCAGTACTTC
cdr3_aa: CASSFSYSPYEQYF

clone_size: few
j_call: TRBJ2-4
d_call: .
v_call: TRBV28
cdr3_nt: TGTGCCAGCAGGGATCCAAGGGCCAAAAACATTCAGTACTTC
cdr3_aa: CASRDPRAKNIQYF

clone_size: once
j_call: TRBJ1-1
d_call: .
v_call: TRBV28
cdr3_nt: TGTGCCAGCAAGGGGGAGAGGACTGAAGCTTTCTTT
cdr3_aa: CASKGERTEAFF

clone_size: once
j_call: TRBJ2-5
d_call: TRBD2
v_call: TRBV6-2/TRBV6-3
cdr3_nt: TGTGCCAGCAGTTACCCTTCGACTAGCGGAGGGACCCAGTACTTC
cdr3_aa: CASSYPSTSGGTQYF

clone_size: .
j_call: TRBJ2-1
d_call: TRBD2
v_call: TRBV20-1
cdr3_nt: TGCAGTGCTAGGTTTCTAGCGGGAGTTGGGTCCTACAATGAGCAGTTCTTC
cdr3_aa: CSARFLAGVGSYNEQFF

clone_size: .
j_call: TRBJ2-3
d_call: TRBD1
v_call: TRBV20-1
cdr3_nt: TGCAGTGCCACCGACAGGGAGGATACGCAGTATTTT
cdr3_aa: CSATDREDTQYF

clone_size: .
j_call: TRBJ2-2
d_call: .
v_call: TRBV7-9
cdr3_nt: TGTGCCAGCAGCTTCGGGGCAGCTGCCACCGGGGAGCTGTTTTTT
cdr3_aa: CASSFGAAATGELFF

clone_size: .
j_call: TRBJ2-1
d_call: TRBD2
v_call: TRBV7-9
cdr3_nt: TGTGCCAGCAGCGCTAGCGGGAGGGCCTTGAACAATGAGCAGTTCTTC
cdr3_aa: CASSASGRALNNEQFF

clone_size: .
j_call: TRBJ2-1
d_call: .
v_call: TRBV4-2
cdr3_nt: TGTGCCAGCTGGGCAGGGGAGTTGCGCAATGAGCAGTTCTTC
cdr3_aa: CASWAGELRNEQFF

clone_size: few
j_call: TRBJ1-3
d_call: .
v_call: TRBV7-2
cdr3_nt: TGTGCCAGTAGCTTTAGAGTACTCTCTGGAAACACCATATATTTT
cdr3_aa: CASSFRVLSGNTIYF

clone_size: .
j_call: TRBJ2-3
d_call: .
v_call: TRBV3-1
cdr3_nt: TGTGCCAGCAGCCGTAGCGAACTAAACACAGATACGCAGTATTTT
cdr3_aa: CASSRSELNTDTQYF

clone_size: .
j_call: TRBJ2-4
d_call: .
v_call: TRBV12-3/TRBV12-4
cdr3_nt: TGTGCCAGCAGCCGTCAGGGGACCAAAAACATTCAGTACTTC
cdr3_aa: CASSRQGTKNIQYF

clone_size: .
j_call: TRBJ2-1
d_call: TRBD2
v_call: TRBV15
cdr3_nt: TGTGCCACCAGCAGCGCCCCAGGACTAGCGGGAAGTAATGAGCAGTTCTTC
cdr3_aa: CATSSAPGLAGSNEQFF

clone_size: .
j_call: TRBJ2-7
d_call: .
v_call: TRBV5-1
cdr3_nt: TGCGCCAGCAGCTCAGGAGTTCCAATCTACGAGCAGTACTTC
cdr3_aa: CASSSGVPIYEQYF

clone_size: .
j_call: TRBJ2-1
d_call: TRBD1
v_call: TRBV29-1
cdr3_nt: TGCAGCGTTGTCCGGGACAGGTCTTACAATGAGCAGTTCTTC
cdr3_aa: CSVVRDRSYNEQFF

clone_size: .
j_call: TRBJ2-5
d_call: TRBD1
v_call: TRBV6-2/TRBV6-3
cdr3_nt: TGTGCCAGCAGTTACCACGGACAGGCTACAGAGACCCAGTACTTC
cdr3_aa: CASSYHGQATETQYF

clone_size: many
j_call: TRBJ1-6
d_call: .
v_call: TRBV7-2
cdr3_nt: TGTGCCAGCAGCTCGACAGGACAAAGTAATTCACCCCTCCACTTT
cdr3_aa: CASSSTGQSNSPLHF

clone_size: .
j_call: TRBJ2-1
d_call: TRBD2
v_call: TRBV5-1
cdr3_nt: TGCGCCAGCAGCCCCACCAGCGGGAGCTCCTACAATGAGCAGTTCTTC
cdr3_aa: CASSPTSGSSYNEQFF

clone_size: few
j_call: TRBJ1-5
d_call: .
v_call: TRBV25-1
cdr3_nt: TGTGCCAGCAGTGAATTAGGGGGGGGCAATCAGCCCCAGCATTTT
cdr3_aa: CASSELGGGNQPQHF

clone_size: few
j_call: TRBJ2-1
d_call: TRBD1
v_call: TRBV11-2
cdr3_nt: TGTGCCAGCAGCTTAGACAGGGACAGGGCAGAGAATGAGCAGTTCTTC
cdr3_aa: CASSLDRDRAENEQFF

clone_size: medium-sized
j_call: TRBJ2-7
d_call: .
v_call: TRBV20-1
cdr3_nt: TGCAGTGCTAGAGATCCGAGCGCAGGCGGGACCTACGAGCAGTACTTC
cdr3_aa: CSARDPSAGGTYEQYF

clone_size: .
j_call: TRBJ2-7
d_call: .
v_call: TRBV7-8
cdr3_nt: TGTGCCAGCAGCCTAGGTATTGGGGATGCCTACGAGCAGTACTTC
cdr3_aa: CASSLGIGDAYEQYF

clone_size: .
j_call: TRBJ1-1
d_call: TRBD1
v_call: TRBV5-1
cdr3_nt: TGCGCCAGCAGCTTGCAGGGGGCCGCTGAAGCTTTCTTT
cdr3_aa: CASSLQGAAEAFF

clone_size: .
j_call: TRBJ1-1
d_call: TRBD1
v_call: TRBV10-3
cdr3_nt: TGTGCCGCGGGACAGGACGGGACTGAAGCTTTCTTT
cdr3_aa: CAAGQDGTEAFF

clone_size: .
j_call: TRBJ2-2
d_call: TRBD1
v_call: TRBV2
cdr3_nt: TGTGCCAGCAGACTTACAGGGGGCGACACCGGGGAGCTGTTTTTT
cdr3_aa: CASRLTGGDTGELFF

clone_size: .
j_call: TRBJ2-4
d_call: TRBD1
v_call: TRBV5-5
cdr3_nt: TGTGCCAGCAGCTGGGGGGACAGGACCGCTGAAGAGCAGTACTTC
cdr3_aa: CASSWGDRTAEEQYF

clone_size: .
j_call: TRBJ1-5
d_call: .
v_call: TRBV2
cdr3_nt: TGTGCCAGCAGAAAGGGGGACGATCAGCCCCAGCATTTT
cdr3_aa: CASRKGDDQPQHF

clone_size: few
j_call: TRBJ2-3
d_call: TRBD2
v_call: TRBV20-1
cdr3_nt: TGCAGTGCTAGCATAGGACTAGCTGGCGGGACAGATACGCAGTATTTT
cdr3_aa: CSASIGLAGGTDTQYF

clone_size: .
j_call: TRBJ2-1
d_call: TRBD1
v_call: TRBV6-2/TRBV6-3
cdr3_nt: TGTGCCAGCGGACAGGGATTCTACAATGAGCAGTTCTTC
cdr3_aa: CASGQGFYNEQFF

clone_size: .
j_call: TRBJ1-4
d_call: .
v_call: TRBV9
cdr3_nt: TGTGCCAGCAGTCGACAGCCGGGAAAAGAAAAACTGTTTTTT
cdr3_aa: CASSRQPGKEKLFF

clone_size: .
j_call: TRBJ2-7
d_call: TRBD1
v_call: TRBV30
cdr3_nt: TGTGCCTGGAGTGGTGGCGGACAGGTGGGCTACGAGCAGTACTTC
cdr3_aa: CAWSGGGQVGYEQYF

clone_size: few
j_call: TRBJ1-4
d_call: TRBD1
v_call: TRBV9
cdr3_nt: TGTGCCAGCAGCGCCACAGGGGTACCTAATGAAAAACTGTTTTTT
cdr3_aa: CASSATGVPNEKLFF

clone_size: .
j_call: TRBJ2-4
d_call: .
v_call: TRBV15
cdr3_nt: TGTGCCACCAGCCCCCAGCCGGACAAAGCCAAAAACATTCAGTACTTC
cdr3_aa: CATSPQPDKAKNIQYF

clone_size: .
j_call: TRBJ1-2
d_call: .
v_call: TRBV28
cdr3_nt: TGTGCCAGCAGTCCCCCAGCGTACTATGGCTACACCTTC
cdr3_aa: CASSPPAYYGYTF

clone_size: .
j_call: TRBJ2-1
d_call: TRBD1
v_call: TRBV5-4
cdr3_nt: TGTGCCAGCAGCCGTAATTGGGGACAGGGTAACAATGAGCAGTTCTTC
cdr3_aa: CASSRNWGQGNNEQFF

clone_size: .
j_call: TRBJ2-7
d_call: .
v_call: TRBV21-1
cdr3_nt: TGTGCCTCTCAAAACAAGACCCGGGGACCGTGCTACGAGCAGTACTTC
cdr3_aa: CASQNKTRGPCYEQYF

clone_size: many
j_call: TRBJ2-5
d_call: TRBD2
v_call: TRBV29-1
cdr3_nt: TGCAGCGTTGAACTAGCGGGAGGATTTGTGACCCAGTACTTC
cdr3_aa: CSVELAGGFVTQYF

clone_size: .
j_call: TRBJ2-5
d_call: .
v_call: TRBV3-1
cdr3_nt: TGTGCCAGCAGCCTCCCGGGGCGGAAAGAGACCCAGTACTTC
cdr3_aa: CASSLPGRKETQYF

clone_size: .
j_call: TRBJ2-3
d_call: TRBD1
v_call: TRBV20-1
cdr3_nt: TGCAGTTCCCCCGGACAGGCGTACACAGATACGCAGTATTTT
cdr3_aa: CSSPGQAYTDTQYF

clone_size: once
j_call: TRBJ2-1
d_call: TRBD2
v_call: TRBV20-1
cdr3_nt: TGCAGTGCTAGAGATATTCCGGGAGGGTCCTACAATGAGCAGTTCTTC
cdr3_aa: CSARDIPGGSYNEQFF

clone_size: .
j_call: TRBJ1-2
d_call: TRBD1
v_call: TRBV5-1
cdr3_nt: TGCGCCAGCAGCTCGATCCTCGGGACAGCTGGTGTCTATGGCTACACCTTC
cdr3_aa: CASSSILGTAGVYGYTF

clone_size: few
j_call: TRBJ2-5
d_call: .
v_call: TRBV20-1
cdr3_nt: TGCAGTGCTAGGTTGCACAGTTCGAACGGCGAGACCCAGTACTTC
cdr3_aa: CSARLHSSNGETQYF

clone_size: few
j_call: TRBJ2-7
d_call: TRBD2
v_call: TRBV9
cdr3_nt: TGTGCCAGCAGCGTAGACAGCGGGAGCAGGAACGAGCAGTACTTC
cdr3_aa: CASSVDSGSRNEQYF

clone_size: .
j_call: TRBJ2-5
d_call: TRBD1
v_call: TRBV15
cdr3_nt: TGTGCCACCAGCTGGGGCCGTCGACAGGGCCAAGAGACCCAGTACTTC
cdr3_aa: CATSWGRRQGQETQYF

clone_size: .
j_call: TRBJ1-2
d_call: TRBD1
v_call: TRBV7-3
cdr3_nt: TGTGCCAGCAGCTTTTCTCCGGGACAGGGGAAAGATGGCTACACCTTC
cdr3_aa: CASSFSPGQGKDGYTF

clone_size: .
j_call: TRBJ1-2
d_call: .
v_call: TRBV7-2
cdr3_nt: TGTGCCAGCAGCTTAGCCGGGGGCCGGAGGGGTAACTATAGCTACACCTTC
cdr3_aa: CASSLAGGRRGNYSYTF

clone_size: many
j_call: TRBJ2-7
d_call: TRBD2
v_call: TRBV3-1
cdr3_nt: TGTGCCAGCAGCCACCAACCGGGACTAGCGGGAGCGTACGAGCAGTACTTC
cdr3_aa: CASSHQPGLAGAYEQYF

clone_size: .
j_call: TRBJ2-7
d_call: TRBD2
v_call: TRBV4-2
cdr3_nt: TGTGCCAGCAGCCCCCTAGCGGGAGGGGCCTACGAGCAGTACTTC
cdr3_aa: CASSPLAGGAYEQYF

clone_size: few
j_call: TRBJ2-3
d_call: .
v_call: TRBV7-2
cdr3_nt: TGTGCCAGCACCCCTACGTTGGGGGAACCGCAGTATTTT
cdr3_aa: CASTPTLGEPQYF